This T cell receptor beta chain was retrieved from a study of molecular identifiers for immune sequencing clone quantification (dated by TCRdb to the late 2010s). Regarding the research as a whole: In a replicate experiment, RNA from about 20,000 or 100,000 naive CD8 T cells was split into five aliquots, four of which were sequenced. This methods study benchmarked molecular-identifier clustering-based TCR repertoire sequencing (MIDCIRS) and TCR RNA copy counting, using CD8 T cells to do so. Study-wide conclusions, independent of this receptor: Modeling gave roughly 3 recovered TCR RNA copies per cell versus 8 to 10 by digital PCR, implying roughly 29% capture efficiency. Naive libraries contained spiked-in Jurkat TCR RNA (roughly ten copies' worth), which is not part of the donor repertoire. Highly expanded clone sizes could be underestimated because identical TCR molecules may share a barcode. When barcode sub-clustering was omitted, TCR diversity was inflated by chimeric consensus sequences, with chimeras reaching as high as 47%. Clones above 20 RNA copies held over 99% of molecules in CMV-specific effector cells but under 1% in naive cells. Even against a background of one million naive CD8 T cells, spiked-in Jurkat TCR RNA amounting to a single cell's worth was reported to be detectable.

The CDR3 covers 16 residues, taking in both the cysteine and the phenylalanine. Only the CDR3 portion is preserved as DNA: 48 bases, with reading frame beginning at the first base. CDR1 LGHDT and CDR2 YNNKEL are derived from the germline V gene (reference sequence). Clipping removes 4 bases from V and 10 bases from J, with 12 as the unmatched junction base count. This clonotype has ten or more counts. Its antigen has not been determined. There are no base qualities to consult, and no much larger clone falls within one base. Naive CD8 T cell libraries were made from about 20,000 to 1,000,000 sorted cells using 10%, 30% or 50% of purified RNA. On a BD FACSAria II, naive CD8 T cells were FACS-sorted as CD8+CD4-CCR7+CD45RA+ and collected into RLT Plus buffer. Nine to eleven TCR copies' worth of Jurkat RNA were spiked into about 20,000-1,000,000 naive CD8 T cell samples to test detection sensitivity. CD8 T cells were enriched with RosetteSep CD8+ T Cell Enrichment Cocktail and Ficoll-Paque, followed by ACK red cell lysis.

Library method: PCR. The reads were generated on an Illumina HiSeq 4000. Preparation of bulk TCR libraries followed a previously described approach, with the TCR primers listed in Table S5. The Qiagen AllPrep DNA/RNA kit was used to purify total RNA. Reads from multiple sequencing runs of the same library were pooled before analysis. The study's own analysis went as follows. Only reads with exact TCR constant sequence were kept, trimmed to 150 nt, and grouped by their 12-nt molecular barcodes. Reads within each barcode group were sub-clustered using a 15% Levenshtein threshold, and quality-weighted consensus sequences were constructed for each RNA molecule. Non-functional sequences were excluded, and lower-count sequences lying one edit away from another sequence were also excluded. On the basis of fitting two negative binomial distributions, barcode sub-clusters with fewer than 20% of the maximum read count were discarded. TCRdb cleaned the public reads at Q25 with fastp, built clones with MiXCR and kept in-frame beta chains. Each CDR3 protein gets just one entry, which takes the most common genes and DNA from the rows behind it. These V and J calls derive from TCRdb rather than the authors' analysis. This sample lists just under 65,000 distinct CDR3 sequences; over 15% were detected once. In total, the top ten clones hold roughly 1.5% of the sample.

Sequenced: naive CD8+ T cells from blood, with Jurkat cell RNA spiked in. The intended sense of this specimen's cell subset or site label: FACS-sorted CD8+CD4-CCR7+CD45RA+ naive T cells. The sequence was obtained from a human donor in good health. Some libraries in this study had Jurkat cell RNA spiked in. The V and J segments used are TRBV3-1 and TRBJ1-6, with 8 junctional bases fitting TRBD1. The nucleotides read TGTGCCAGCAGCCTCGTGCAGGGGGCGCTCAGATCACCCCTCCACTTT. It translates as CASSLVQGALRSPLHF.